This T cell receptor beta chain was recovered during a study of control samples from healthy donors and cancer patients. Per germline, CDR1 MDHEN and CDR2 SYDVKM. The CDR3 totals 15 residues. Trimming left V 3 bases short and J 3 bases short, with 11 bases between. Assay used: immunoSEQ multiplex PCR; TCRdb lists only in-frame clones, some missing. The data contain just over 150,000 clones, 80% to 90% of them singletons. The clonotype comes from a man in his thirties or forties in good health. This sequence joins TRBV28 and TRBJ1-4; no clear D gene. The sample consisted of blood. CDR3: CASSFSGAANEKLFF. Written as DNA, the CDR3 is TGTGCCAGCAGTTTTTCGGGAGCGGCTAATGAAAAACTGTTTTTT. The variable domain in full, completed from reference TRBV28 and TRBJ1-4, reads DVKVTQSSRYLVKRTGEKVFLECVQDMDHENMFWYRQDPGLGLRLIYFSYDVKMKEKGDIPEGYSVSREKKERFSLILESASTNQTSMYLCASSFSGAANEKLFFGSGTQLSVL.